Included here is one TCR beta chain sequence, with context. Its antigen is still unknown. This entry is derived from a study of beta chain features in type 1 diabetes. Study-wide points: Sequencing from cDNA could over-represent high-TCR-expressing cells. Shorter TCRB CDR3s, moderately but significantly so, were found in Type 1 diabetes patients in all four CD4+ subsets. Relative to healthy donors, patients appeared to have naive, central memory and Treg TCRB repertoires that were more similar.

cDNA synthesis used the whole RNA isolate, giving expressed TCRB sequences. TCRdb's table, derived via immunoSEQ multiplex PCR, lists solely in-frame clones and lacks some. The repertoire has hundreds of thousands of clones, about 14% of them found once; the top ten carry approximately 0.099%. Sequenced material: naive CD4+ T cells from blood. The sequence was collected from a man aged 18 to 30 in good health.

CDR3 in amino acids: CASSGQQTGTGGTGELFF. Here the CDR3 DNA reads TGTGCCAGCAGTGGTCAACAGACCGGGACAGGGGGAACCGGGGAGCTGTTTTTT. The chain is built from TRBV25-1 and TRBJ2-2; 11 nucleotides line up with TRBD1. J lost 5 bases, V lost 4 bases, and 12 bases had no gene match. The CDR3 consists of 18 residues. CDR1 and CDR2 (germline): MGHDK, SYGVNS.